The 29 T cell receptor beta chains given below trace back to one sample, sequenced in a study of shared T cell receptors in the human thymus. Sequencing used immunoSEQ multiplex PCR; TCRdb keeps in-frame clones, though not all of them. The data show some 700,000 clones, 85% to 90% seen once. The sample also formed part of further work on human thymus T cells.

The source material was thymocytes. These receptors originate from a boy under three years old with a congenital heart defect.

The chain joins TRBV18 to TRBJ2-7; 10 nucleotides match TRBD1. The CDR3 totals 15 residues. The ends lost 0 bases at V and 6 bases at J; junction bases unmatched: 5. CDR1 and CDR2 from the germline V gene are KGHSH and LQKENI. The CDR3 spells CASSPPGTGDFEQYF. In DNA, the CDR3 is TGTGCCAGCTCACCACCGGGGACAGGGGATTTCGAGCAGTACTTC.

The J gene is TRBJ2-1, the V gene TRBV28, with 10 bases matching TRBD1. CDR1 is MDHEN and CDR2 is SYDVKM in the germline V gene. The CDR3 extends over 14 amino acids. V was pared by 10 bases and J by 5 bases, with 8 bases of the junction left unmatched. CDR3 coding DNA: TGTGCCATATCGTGGACAGGGGGAGACAATGAGCAGTTCTTC. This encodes CAISWTGGDNEQFF.

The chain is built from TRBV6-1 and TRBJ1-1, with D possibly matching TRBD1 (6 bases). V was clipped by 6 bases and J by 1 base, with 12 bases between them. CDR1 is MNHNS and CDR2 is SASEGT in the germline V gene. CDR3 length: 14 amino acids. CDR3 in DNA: TGTGCCAGCAGACTAGGGGGAAGGAACACTGAAGCTTTCTTT. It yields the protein CASRLGGRNTEAFF.

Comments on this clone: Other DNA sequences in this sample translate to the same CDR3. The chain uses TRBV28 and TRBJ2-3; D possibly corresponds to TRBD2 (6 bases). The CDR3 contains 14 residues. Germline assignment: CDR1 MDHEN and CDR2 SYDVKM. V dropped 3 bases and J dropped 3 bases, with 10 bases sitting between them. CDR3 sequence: CASSFGGITDTQYF. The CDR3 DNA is TGTGCCAGCAGTTTTGGCGGGATAACAGATACGCAGTATTTT.

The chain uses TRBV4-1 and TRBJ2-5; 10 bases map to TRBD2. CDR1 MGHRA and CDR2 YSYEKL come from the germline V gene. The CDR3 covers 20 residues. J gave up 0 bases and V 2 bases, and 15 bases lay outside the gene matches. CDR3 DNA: TGCGCCAGCAGCCAATCCGGAGCGGGAGGGACCCCGTTACACCAAGAGACCCAGTACTTC. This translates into CASSQSGAGGTPLHQETQYF.

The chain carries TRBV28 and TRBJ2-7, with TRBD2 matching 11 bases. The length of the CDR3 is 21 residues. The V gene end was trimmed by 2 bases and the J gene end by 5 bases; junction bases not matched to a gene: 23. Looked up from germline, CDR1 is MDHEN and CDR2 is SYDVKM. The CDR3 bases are TGTGCCAGCAGTTTAAGGGCCCTTAGACTAGCGGGACACAACCTCGGCGACGAGCAGTACTTC. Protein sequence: CASSLRALRLAGHNLGDEQYF.

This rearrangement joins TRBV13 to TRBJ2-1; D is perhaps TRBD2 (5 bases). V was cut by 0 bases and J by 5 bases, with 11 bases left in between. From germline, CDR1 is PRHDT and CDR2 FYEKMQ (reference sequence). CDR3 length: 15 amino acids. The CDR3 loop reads CASSLGGWRDNEQFF. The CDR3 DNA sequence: TGTGCCAGCAGCTTAGGGGGGTGGCGGGACAATGAGCAGTTCTTC.

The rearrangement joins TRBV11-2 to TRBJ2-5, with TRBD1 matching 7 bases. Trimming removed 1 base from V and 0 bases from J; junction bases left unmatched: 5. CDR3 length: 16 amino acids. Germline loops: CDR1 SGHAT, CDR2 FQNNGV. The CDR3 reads CASSLVPGQNQETQYF. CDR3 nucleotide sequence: TGTGCCAGCAGCTTAGTCCCGGGACAGAACCAAGAGACCCAGTACTTC.

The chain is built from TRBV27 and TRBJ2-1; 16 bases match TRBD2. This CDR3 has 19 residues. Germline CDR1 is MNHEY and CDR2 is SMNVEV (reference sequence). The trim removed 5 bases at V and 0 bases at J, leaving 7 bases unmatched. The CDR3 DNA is TGTGCCAGCAGTGGGACTAGCGGGAGGGACATCTTCTCCTACAATGAGCAGTTCTTC. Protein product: CASSGTSGRDIFSYNEQFF.

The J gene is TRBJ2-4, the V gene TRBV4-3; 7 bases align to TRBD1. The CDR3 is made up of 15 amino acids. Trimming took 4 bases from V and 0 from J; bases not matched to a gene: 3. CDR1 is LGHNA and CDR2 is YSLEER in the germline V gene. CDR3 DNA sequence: TGCGCCAGCAGCCGGGACAGACTAGCCAAAAACATTCAGTACTTC. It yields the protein CASSRDRLAKNIQYF.

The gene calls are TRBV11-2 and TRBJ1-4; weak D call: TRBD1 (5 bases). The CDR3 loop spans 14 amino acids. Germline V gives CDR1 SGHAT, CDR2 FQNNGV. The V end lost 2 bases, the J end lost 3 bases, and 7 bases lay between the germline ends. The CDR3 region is CASSLWTPNEKLFF. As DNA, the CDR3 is TGTGCCAGCAGCTTATGGACACCTAATGAAAAACTGTTTTTT. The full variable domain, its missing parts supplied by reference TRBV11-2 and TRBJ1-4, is EAGVAQSPRYKIIEKRQSVAFWCNPISGHATLYWYQQILGQGPKLLIQFQNNGVVDDSQLPKDRFSAERLKGVDSTLKIQPAKLEDSAVYLCASSLWTPNEKLFFGSGTQLSVL.

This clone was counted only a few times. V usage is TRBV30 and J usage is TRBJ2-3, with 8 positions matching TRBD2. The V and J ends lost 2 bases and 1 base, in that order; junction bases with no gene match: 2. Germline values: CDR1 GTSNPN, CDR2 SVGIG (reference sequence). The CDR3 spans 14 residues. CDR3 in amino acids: CAWSSGGGTDTQYF. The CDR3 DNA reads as TGTGCCTGGAGTTCGGGAGGGGGCACAGATACGCAGTATTTT.

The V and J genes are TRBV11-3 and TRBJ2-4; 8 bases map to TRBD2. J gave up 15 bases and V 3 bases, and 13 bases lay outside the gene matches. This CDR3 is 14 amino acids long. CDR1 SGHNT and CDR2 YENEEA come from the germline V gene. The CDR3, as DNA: TGTGCCAGCAGCTTGTCGGGGACTAGGATAGTTCGGTACTTC. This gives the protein CASSLSGTRIVRYF. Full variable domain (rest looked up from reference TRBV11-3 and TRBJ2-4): EAGVVQSPRYKIIEKKQPVAFWCNPISGHNTLYWYLQNLGQGPELLIRYENEEAVDDSQLPKDRFSAERLKGVDSTLKIQPAELGDSAVYLCASSLSGTRIVRYFGAGTRLSVL.

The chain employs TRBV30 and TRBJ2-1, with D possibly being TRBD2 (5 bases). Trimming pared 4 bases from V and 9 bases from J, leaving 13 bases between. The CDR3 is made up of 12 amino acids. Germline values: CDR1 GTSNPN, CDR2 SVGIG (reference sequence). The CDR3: CAWMGSSGEQFF. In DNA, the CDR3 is TGTGCCTGGATGGGGAGCAGCGGTGAGCAGTTCTTC.

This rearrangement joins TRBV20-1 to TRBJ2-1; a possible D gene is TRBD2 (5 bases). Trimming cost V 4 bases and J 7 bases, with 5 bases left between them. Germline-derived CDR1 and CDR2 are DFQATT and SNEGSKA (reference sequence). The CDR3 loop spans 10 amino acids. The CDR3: CSATGNEQFF. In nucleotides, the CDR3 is TGCAGTGCTACGGGGAATGAGCAGTTCTTC.

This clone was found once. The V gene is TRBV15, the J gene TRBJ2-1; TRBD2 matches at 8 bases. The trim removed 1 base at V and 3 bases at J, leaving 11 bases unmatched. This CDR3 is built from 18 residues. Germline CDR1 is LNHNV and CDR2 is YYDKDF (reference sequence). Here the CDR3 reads CATSRGRGLAGYYNEQFF. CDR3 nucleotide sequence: TGTGCCACCAGCAGAGGTCGGGGCCTAGCGGGTTACTACAATGAGCAGTTCTTC.

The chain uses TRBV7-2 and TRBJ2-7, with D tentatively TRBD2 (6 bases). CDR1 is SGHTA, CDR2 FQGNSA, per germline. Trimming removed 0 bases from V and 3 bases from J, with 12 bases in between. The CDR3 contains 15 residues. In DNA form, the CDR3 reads TGTGCCAGCAGCTTAGCGGGGGGACTGAACTACGAGCAGTACTTC. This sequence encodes CASSLAGGLNYEQYF. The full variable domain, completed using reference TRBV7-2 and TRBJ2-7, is GAGVSQSPSNKVTEKGKDVELRCDPISGHTALYWYRQSLGQGLEFLIYFQGNSAPDKSGLPSDRFSAERTGGSVSTLTIQRTQQEDSAVYLCASSLAGGLNYEQYFGPGTRLTVT.

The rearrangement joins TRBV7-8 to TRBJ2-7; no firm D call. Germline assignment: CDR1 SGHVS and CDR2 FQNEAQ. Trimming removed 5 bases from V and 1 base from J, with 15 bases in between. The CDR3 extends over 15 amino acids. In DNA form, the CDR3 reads TGTGCCAGCAGCCTCGGAAGCGCACCTTCCTACGAGCAGTACTTC. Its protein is CASSLGSAPSYEQYF.

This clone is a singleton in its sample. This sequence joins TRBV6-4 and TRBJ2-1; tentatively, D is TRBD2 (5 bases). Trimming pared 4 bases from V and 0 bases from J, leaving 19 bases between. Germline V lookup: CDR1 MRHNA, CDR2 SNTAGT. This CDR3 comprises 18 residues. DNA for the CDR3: TGTGCCAGCAGTGGCCCCTCCAGTGGAACTAGCTCCTACAATGAGCAGTTCTTC. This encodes CASSGPSSGTSSYNEQFF.

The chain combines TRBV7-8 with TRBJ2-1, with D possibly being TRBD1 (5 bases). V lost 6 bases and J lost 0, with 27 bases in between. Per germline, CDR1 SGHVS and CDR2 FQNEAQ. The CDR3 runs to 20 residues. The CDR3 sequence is CASSITGLLETLSSYNEQFF. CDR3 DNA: TGTGCCAGCAGTATCACAGGTCTCCTGGAGACGCTGAGCTCCTACAATGAGCAGTTCTTC.

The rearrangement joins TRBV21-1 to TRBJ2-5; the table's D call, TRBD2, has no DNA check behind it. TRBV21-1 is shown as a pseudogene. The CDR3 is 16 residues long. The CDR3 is CASSKVESAGGETQYF. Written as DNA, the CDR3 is TGTGCCAGCAGCAAAGTTGAATCGGCGGGCGGTGAGACCCAGTACTTC.

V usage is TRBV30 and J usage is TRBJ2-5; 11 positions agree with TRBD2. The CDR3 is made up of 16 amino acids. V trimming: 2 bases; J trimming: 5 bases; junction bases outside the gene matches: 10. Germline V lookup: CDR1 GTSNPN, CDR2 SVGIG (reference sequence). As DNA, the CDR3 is TGTGCCTGGAGTAGAGGTAGCGGGAGGGGGTCGGAGACCCAGTACTTC. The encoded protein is CAWSRGSGRGSETQYF.

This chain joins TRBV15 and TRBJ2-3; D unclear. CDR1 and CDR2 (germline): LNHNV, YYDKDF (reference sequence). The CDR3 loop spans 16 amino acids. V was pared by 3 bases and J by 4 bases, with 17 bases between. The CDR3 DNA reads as TGTGCCACCAGCAGTCGGGTCCTCGGATCGCCAGATACGCAGTATTTT. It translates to CATSSRVLGSPDTQYF. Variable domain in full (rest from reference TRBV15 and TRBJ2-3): DAMVIQNPRYQVTQFGKPVTLSCSQTLNHNVMYWYQQKSSQAPKLLFHYYDKDFNNEADTPDNFQSRRPNTSFCFLDIRSPGLGDTAMYLCATSSRVLGSPDTQYFGPGTRLTVL.

This CDR3 reads CASSYVLAGADTQYF. The CDR3 region has the DNA TGTGCCAGCAGTTACGTACTAGCGGGAGCTGATACGCAGTATTTT. The chain has TRBV6-5 and TRBJ2-3, with 11 nucleotides matching TRBD2. Germline V gives CDR1 MNHEY, CDR2 SVGAGI. This CDR3 contains 15 residues. With V trimmed by 2 bases and J by 6 bases, 4 bases remained unmatched.

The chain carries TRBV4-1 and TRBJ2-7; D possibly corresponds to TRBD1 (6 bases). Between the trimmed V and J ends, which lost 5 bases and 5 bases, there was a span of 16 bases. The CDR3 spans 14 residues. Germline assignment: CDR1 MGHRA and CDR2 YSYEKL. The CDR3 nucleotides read TGCGCCAGCAGCTGGACAGCCCCTCCTGACGAGCAGTACTTC. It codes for CASSWTAPPDEQYF.

The CDR3 spells CASSLSRGRLLSYEQYF. The CDR3 DNA is TGTGCCAGCAGTTTATCTAGGGGCCGTCTTTTGTCCTACGAGCAGTACTTC. The rearrangement uses TRBV27 and TRBJ2-7, with D possibly being TRBD1 (5 bases). The CDR3 is 17 residues long. Germline assignment: CDR1 MNHEY and CDR2 SMNVEV (reference sequence). V was pared by 0 bases and J by 1 base, with 16 bases between.

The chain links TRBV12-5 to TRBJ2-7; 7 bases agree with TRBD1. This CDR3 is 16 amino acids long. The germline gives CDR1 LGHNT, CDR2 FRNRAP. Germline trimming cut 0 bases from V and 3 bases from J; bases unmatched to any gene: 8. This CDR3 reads CASGLVRGRGYYEQYF. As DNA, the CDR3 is TGTGCTAGTGGTTTGGTACGGGGCAGGGGGTACTACGAGCAGTACTTC.

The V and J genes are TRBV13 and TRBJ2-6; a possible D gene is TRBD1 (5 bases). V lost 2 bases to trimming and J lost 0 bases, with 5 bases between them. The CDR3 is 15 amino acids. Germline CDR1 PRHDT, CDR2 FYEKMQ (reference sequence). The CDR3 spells CASSLQGSGANVLTF. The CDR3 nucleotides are TGTGCCAGCAGCTTACAGGGCTCTGGGGCCAACGTCCTGACTTTC.

The CDR3 DNA sequence: TGTGCCAGCAGCTACGGGACACAAGTCCACAATAGCAATCAGCCCCAGCATTTT. Its translation is CASSYGTQVHNSNQPQHF. This sequence joins TRBV28 and TRBJ1-5, with D possibly TRBD1 on 6 matching bases. The V gene lost 6 bases and the J gene lost 0 bases, with 21 bases spanning the gap. This CDR3 is 18 amino acids long. Germline loops: CDR1 MDHEN, CDR2 SYDVKM.